Listed below are T cell receptor beta chains from one sample, sequenced in a study of blood T cell repertoires in COVID-19. Method: immunoSEQ multiplex PCR; TCRdb's copy keeps in-frame clones and lacks some. This sample has roughly 63,000 clones; around 80% occur once, and the top ten carry 25% to 35%. The sample consisted of peripheral blood. The receptor source for this set is a human donor in a cohort sampled during active COVID-19. Both conserved end residues are part of each CDR3. Each record gives: D gene, J gene, V gene, clone size, CDR3 protein, CDR3 DNA. A D gene is named only where the DNA matches it firmly. Clone size is shown for a subset of rows, as once, few, many or a class of expanded clone.

NA	TRBJ2-7	TRBV12-3/TRBV12-4	once	CASSISLQQYF	TGTGCCAGCAGTATCTCACTCCAGCAGTACTTC
TRBD2	TRBJ2-7	TRBV25-1	NA	CASSDPSGRVYEQYF	TGTGCCAGCAGTGATCCAAGCGGGAGGGTTTACGAGCAGTACTTC
TRBD2	TRBJ2-3	TRBV14	NA	CASSQTSGSLYF	TGTGCCAGCAGCCAAACTAGCGGGAGTTTGTATTTT
NA	TRBJ1-5	TRBV5-5	NA	CASSGTAYSNQPQHF	TGTGCCAGCAGCGGTACAGCATATAGCAATCAGCCCCAGCATTTT
NA	TRBJ2-7	TRBV5-1	NA	CASSLDRDPYEQYF	TGCGCCAGCAGCTTGGACAGGGACCCCTACGAGCAGTACTTC
TRBD2	TRBJ2-1	TRBV27	NA	CASSLPAGGPQGWFF	TGTGCCAGCAGTTTGCCGGCGGGGGGGCCCCAGGGGTGGTTCTTC
TRBD1	TRBJ1-1	TRBV25-1	NA	CASSAGTGRNTEAFF	TGTGCCAGCAGTGCTGGGACAGGCCGGAACACTGAAGCTTTCTTT
NA	TRBJ1-3	TRBV9	NA	CASSPTPGQGNTIYF	TGTGCCAGCAGCCCCACTCCGGGACAAGGAAACACCATATATTTT
NA	TRBJ1-2	TRBV19	few	CASTKDRRRGYTF	TGTGCCAGTACCAAGGACAGACGGCGGGGCTACACCTTC
TRBD2	TRBJ2-3	TRBV6-1	NA	CASSGGTRGGRMTDTQYF	TGTGCCAGCAGTGGGGGGACCAGGGGCGGGAGGATGACAGATACGCAGTATTTT
TRBD2	TRBJ2-5	TRBV7-8	NA	CASSLEAGEAETQYF	TGTGCCAGCAGCTTAGAAGCGGGGGAGGCTGAGACCCAGTACTTC
NA	TRBJ2-2	TRBV29-1	NA	CSVDSGNTGELFF	TGCAGCGTTGACTCGGGAAACACCGGGGAGCTGTTTTTT
NA	TRBJ2-3	TRBV12-3/TRBV12-4	NA	CASSQSRGDTQYF	TGTGCCAGCAGCCAGTCGAGGGGGGATACGCAGTATTTT
TRBD2	TRBJ2-1	TRBV6-2/TRBV6-3	NA	CASSYGTSGWNEQFF	TGTGCCAGCAGTTACGGGACTAGCGGGTGGAATGAGCAGTTCTTC
TRBD2	TRBJ2-1	TRBV5-4	NA	CASSLGFLSGGPSEQFF	TGTGCCAGCAGCTTGGGATTTTTGTCGGGAGGGCCGTCCGAGCAGTTCTTC
NA	TRBJ2-7	TRBV18	once	CASSLGDSGLWEQYF	TGTGCCAGCTCCCTAGGTGATAGCGGCCTCTGGGAGCAGTACTTC
TRBD1	TRBJ2-7	TRBV5-6	NA	CASSLWGQITYEQYF	TGTGCCAGCAGCCTGTGGGGACAGATTACCTACGAGCAGTACTTC
NA	TRBJ2-3	TRBV9	NA	CASSPTTSAWPDTQYF	TGTGCCAGCAGCCCAACGACTAGTGCGTGGCCAGATACGCAGTATTTT
TRBD2	TRBJ2-7	TRBV5-1	NA	CASSWTSQYEQYF	TGCGCCAGCAGCTGGACTAGCCAATACGAGCAGTACTTC
TRBD1	TRBJ1-1	TRBV7-9	few	CASSIKGGAAEAFF	TGTGCCAGCAGCATAAAAGGGGGCGCGGCTGAAGCTTTCTTT
NA	TRBJ1-4	TRBV7-9	NA	CASQLTGGRGEKLFF	TGTGCCTCACAGCTTACTGGCGGGAGGGGTGAAAAACTGTTTTTT
TRBD1	TRBJ2-5	TRBV14	NA	CASSRDRGSQETQYF	TGTGCCAGCAGCCGGGACAGGGGATCCCAAGAGACCCAGTACTTC
NA	TRBJ2-1	TRBV21-1	NA	CASSKGRLAGGLAYNEQFF	TGTGCCAGCAGCAAGGGACGACTAGCGGGAGGACTTGCCTACAATGAGCAGTTCTTC
NA	TRBJ2-1	TRBV7-8	NA	CASSYRTGNEQFF	TGTGCCAGCAGTTACAGGACGGGTAATGAGCAGTTCTTC
TRBD1	TRBJ2-5	TRBV4-1	few	CASSHQQGAGETQYF	TGCGCCAGCAGCCACCAACAGGGGGCAGGGGAGACCCAGTACTTC
TRBD1	TRBJ2-1	TRBV6-2/TRBV6-3	once	CASSYSVGTGRYNEQFF	TGTGCCAGCAGTTACAGCGTCGGGACAGGGAGATACAATGAGCAGTTCTTC
TRBD1	TRBJ1-2	TRBV24-1	few	CATSATGGLGYGYTF	TGTGCCACCAGTGCTACAGGGGGCCTAGGTTATGGCTACACCTTC
NA	TRBJ1-2	TRBV27	once	CASSLSSGIGYGYTF	TGTGCCAGCAGTTTATCATCAGGGATCGGCTATGGCTACACCTTC
NA	TRBJ2-1	TRBV2	NA	CASSGSGAATTYNEQFF	TGTGCCAGCAGTGGCTCCGGAGCGGCCACAACCTACAATGAGCAGTTCTTC
NA	TRBJ1-1	TRBV4-3	NA	CASSQGGENTEAFF	TGCGCCAGCAGCCAAGGGGGGGAGAACACTGAAGCTTTCTTT
NA	TRBJ2-1	TRBV5-1	NA	CASSLQGLSEQFF	TGCGCCAGCAGCTTGCAGGGGCTGTCCGAGCAGTTCTTC
TRBD1	TRBJ2-7	TRBV28	NA	CASSSPGQGEVLSYEQYF	TGTGCCAGCAGCTCCCCCGGACAGGGGGAAGTTTTGTCCTACGAGCAGTACTTC
NA	TRBJ1-1	TRBV7-2	NA	CASSLAQDTEAFF	TGTGCCAGCAGCTTAGCCCAGGATACTGAAGCTTTCTTT
NA	TRBJ2-7	TRBV5-6	once	CASSFGYSSYEQYF	TGTGCCAGCAGCTTTGGCTACAGCTCCTACGAGCAGTACTTC
NA	TRBJ2-2	TRBV13	NA	CASSLIDTGELFF	TGTGCCAGCAGCTTAATCGACACCGGGGAGCTGTTTTTT
TRBD1	TRBJ2-7	TRBV5-1	NA	CASRSEGQAEQYF	TGCGCCAGCAGATCGGAAGGACAGGCAGAGCAGTACTTC
NA	TRBJ2-7	TRBV19	few	CASSSVAGGSVYF	NA
TRBD1	TRBJ1-4	TRBV7-8	NA	CASSLQGARIGLFF	TGTGCCAGCAGCCTACAGGGGGCGCGGATAGGACTGTTTTTT
TRBD1	TRBJ1-5	TRBV27	many	CASSPGQGNQPQHF	TGTGCCAGCAGTCCGGGACAGGGCAATCAGCCCCAGCATTTT
TRBD1	TRBJ1-4	TRBV5-1	NA	CASRTGGMNEKLFF	TGCGCCAGCAGGACAGGGGGGATGAATGAAAAACTGTTTTTT
TRBD1	TRBJ1-2	TRBV28	NA	CASSGGQGYGYTF	TGTGCCAGCAGTGGGGGACAGGGCTATGGCTACACCTTC
NA	TRBJ1-2	TRBV13	many	CASSMGQGYGYTF	TGTGCCAGCAGCATGGGGCAGGGATATGGCTACACCTTC
NA	TRBJ2-3	TRBV6-4	NA	CASSDGAGTTDTQYF	TGTGCCAGCAGTGACGGGGCGGGAACCACAGATACGCAGTATTTT
TRBD2	TRBJ2-3	TRBV10-2	NA	CASSVFPSGRGLEGADTQYF	TGCGCCAGCAGTGTTTTTCCTAGCGGGAGGGGCTTAGAGGGTGCAGATACGCAGTATTTT
NA	TRBJ1-4	TRBV5-1	NA	CASSLAGSGTGEKLFF	TGCGCCAGCAGCTTGGCCGGTTCGGGGACTGGGGAAAAACTGTTTTTT
NA	TRBJ1-1	TRBV27	NA	CASSLPGTGGRAFF	TGTGCCAGCAGTTTACCCGGGACCGGTGGGAGGGCTTTCTTT
NA	TRBJ2-5	TRBV18	NA	CASSPLQGKETQYF	TGTGCCAGCTCACCACTACAGGGAAAAGAGACCCAGTACTTC
NA	TRBJ2-3	TRBV27	NA	CASSSTGTGVNTQYF	TGTGCCAGCAGTTCAACCGGGACTGGTGTAAATACGCAGTATTTT
TRBD1	TRBJ2-1	TRBV5-1	NA	CASSLGYGWDRLSNEQFF	TGCGCCAGCAGCTTGGGGTACGGTTGGGACAGGTTATCCAATGAGCAGTTCTTC
TRBD2	TRBJ2-1	TRBV10-3	NA	CAISDGGSSYNEQFF	TGTGCCATCAGTGACGGGGGGAGCTCCTACAATGAGCAGTTCTTC
TRBD2	TRBJ2-7	TRBV6-5	NA	CASSSGRAPSYEQYF	TGTGCCAGTAGTAGCGGGAGGGCCCCCTCCTACGAGCAGTACTTC
NA	TRBJ1-2	TRBV2	NA	CASSVLGVTYGYTF	TGTGCCAGCAGTGTTTTAGGGGTGACGTATGGCTACACCTTC